What follows describes a single TCR beta chain. Its antigen is unknown. Germline V gene sequence: CDR1 MGHRA, CDR2 YSYEKL. The CDR3 loop spans 15 amino acids. V was clipped by 3 bases and J by 1 base, with 12 bases between them. These data originate in a study of T cell responses to AZD1222 COVID-19 vaccine. Study observations and caveats: Sampling captured repertoires only after the peak T cell response.

The method was immunoSEQ multiplex PCR; TCRdb's version includes in-frame clones alone and lacks a portion of them. This table holds around 120,000 clones, about 94% found once. The clonotype was recovered from an adult in good health. This sample comprised peripheral blood, obtained on day 0 of AZD1222 vaccination. The V and J genes are TRBV4-1 and TRBJ2-5; possible D gene TRBD2, 6 bases. The CDR3: CASSHSGTLQETQYF. The DNA for the CDR3 is TGCGCCAGCAGCCACTCCGGGACTCTCCAAGAGACCCAGTACTTC.